A single sample gave rise to the 22 T cell receptor beta chains below, sequenced in a study of blood T cell repertoires in COVID-19. Assay used: immunoSEQ multiplex PCR; TCRdb lists only in-frame clones, some missing. The sample shows about 58,000 clones, 83% of them seen only once. The specimen sequenced was peripheral blood. These receptors were obtained from a man aged 45-60 years with COVID-19, enrolled during active disease.

The rearrangement links TRBV9 to TRBJ1-4; D is perhaps TRBD1 (5 bases). Deletions cut 0 bases from V and 5 bases from J, with 20 bases between. Germline assignment: CDR1 SGDLS and CDR2 YYNGEE. This CDR3 comprises 18 residues. The CDR3 nucleotides read TGTGCCAGCAGCGTAGCCCCCGACGGGGGTAGGGGAAATGAAAAACTGTTTTTT. It yields the protein CASSVAPDGGRGNEKLFF.

The chain recombines TRBV11-1 with TRBJ2-2; D is unclear. This CDR3 is built from 15 residues. In germline, CDR1 is SGHAT, CDR2 FQDESV (reference sequence). The V gene lost 2 bases and the J gene lost 5 bases, with 12 bases spanning the gap. Here the CDR3 reads CASSLRTAWTGELFF. CDR3 nucleotides: TGTGCCAGCAGCTTACGCACAGCATGGACCGGGGAGCTGTTTTTT.

The chain uses TRBV7-9 and TRBJ1-1; D not resolved. Trimming left V 7 bases short and J 0 bases short, with 12 bases between. Germline V gene sequence: CDR1 SEHNR, CDR2 FQNEAQ (reference sequence). The CDR3 totals 14 residues. Here the CDR3 DNA reads TGTGCCAGCACCCGTGGCCGTTTGAACACTGAAGCTTTCTTT. Protein: CASTRGRLNTEAFF.

The CDR3 DNA follows: TGTGCCAGCAGCCTCCCCCAACAGGTAGATACGCAGTATTTT. Its translation: CASSLPQQVDTQYF. The rearrangement links TRBV28 to TRBJ2-3, with D maybe TRBD1 (5 bases). The ends were cut back, 6 bases at V and 5 bases at J, with 15 bases in the middle. The CDR3 runs 14 residues. The germline V gene has CDR1 MDHEN and CDR2 SYDVKM.

In DNA, the CDR3 is TGTGCCAGCAGCTTGGGCAGGGGGAACACCGGGGAGCTGTTTTTT. Amino acid sequence: CASSLGRGNTGELFF. The J gene is TRBJ2-2, the V gene TRBV5-4; weak D call: TRBD1 (6 bases). The V and J ends lost 0 bases and 1 base respectively, with 7 bases between them. CDR3 length: 15 residues. Germline V lookup: CDR1 SGHNT, CDR2 YYREEE (reference sequence). The whole variable domain, remainder taken from reference TRBV5-4 and TRBJ2-2, is ETGVTQSPTHLIKTRGQQVTLRCSSQSGHNTVSWYQQALGQGPQFIFQYYREEENGRGNFPPRFSGLQFPNYSSELNVNALELDDSALYLCASSLGRGNTGELFFGEGSRLTVL.

In DNA, the CDR3 is TGTGCCAGCAGATACGGGGGGCTCACTGAAGCTTTCTTT. Its protein product is CASRYGGLTEAFF. The chain has TRBV25-1 and TRBJ1-1, with a tentative D call TRBD1 (6 bases). Germline assignment: CDR1 MGHDK and CDR2 SYGVNS. This CDR3 spans 13 amino acids. V shed 6 bases and J shed 4 bases, with 12 bases lying between them.

The chain joins TRBV6-5 to TRBJ2-7; weak D call: TRBD1 (6 bases). Trimming took 9 bases from V and 4 from J, leaving 19 bases between them. The CDR3 loop spans 14 amino acids. Germline CDR1 is MNHEY and CDR2 is SVGAGI. As DNA, the CDR3 is TGTGCCAGTAATTTCGTACAGGGTTCTTACGAGCAGTACTTC. Translating it yields CASNFVQGSYEQYF.

The genes are TRBV5-1 and TRBJ2-5; D call uncertain. Looked up from germline, CDR1 is SGHRS and CDR2 is YFSETQ. Trimming took off 2 bases at V and 2 bases at J, with 4 bases between the two ends. This CDR3 has 12 amino acids. The CDR3 protein is CASSFSQETQYF. The CDR3 DNA follows: TGCGCCAGCAGCTTTAGTCAAGAGACCCAGTACTTC.

This clone was detected a few times. The rearrangement uses TRBV5-8 and TRBJ1-5; the D is unclear. V dropped 4 bases and J dropped 4 bases, with 27 bases sitting between them. CDR1 and CDR2 (germline): SGHTS, YDEGEE. The length of the CDR3 is 19 residues. The CDR3 nucleotides read TGTGCCAGCAGCCGATATGATTCTTTCCACAGCGGTTTAAATCAGCCCCAGCATTTT. This encodes CASSRYDSFHSGLNQPQHF.

V usage is TRBV28 and J usage is TRBJ2-2, with TRBD2 as a possible D gene (5 bases). The CDR3 is made up of 13 amino acids. Between the trimmed V and J ends, which lost 6 bases and 2 bases, there was a span of 7 bases. Per germline, CDR1 MDHEN and CDR2 SYDVKM. The DNA of the CDR3 is TGTGCCAGCAGAGGGAGCAACACCGGGGAGCTGTTTTTT. The encoded protein is CASRGSNTGELFF.

V gene TRBV4-1 combines with J gene TRBJ1-4, with a possible D match to TRBD1 (5 bases). CDR3 length equals 16 residues. V dropped 3 bases and J dropped 10 bases, with 21 bases sitting between them. Germline CDR1 is MGHRA and CDR2 is YSYEKL. CDR3 in amino acids: CASSHLTTKPGGKLFF. Written as DNA, the CDR3 is TGCGCCAGCAGCCACCTGACTACTAAGCCGGGGGGAAAACTGTTTTTT.

The sample holds a few counts of this clone. The chain is built from TRBV11-2 and TRBJ1-6, with D uncertain. In germline, CDR1 is SGHAT, CDR2 FQNNGV. V shed 0 bases and J shed 8 bases, with 11 bases lying between them. The CDR3 covers 15 residues. CDR3 nucleotides: TGTGCCAGCAGCTTAGATCGGTTGTTGGATTCACCCCTCCACTTT. As protein: CASSLDRLLDSPLHF.

This clone was recorded a few times. The CDR3 here is CASSPQTGATDTQYF. The CDR3 nucleotides read TGTGCCAGCAGTCCCCAGACAGGGGCCACAGATACGCAGTATTTT. This chain joins TRBV6-5 and TRBJ2-3; 8 bases fit TRBD1. The germline V gene encodes CDR1 MNHEY and CDR2 SVGAGI. Trimming removed 5 bases from V and 2 bases from J; junction bases left unmatched: 6. The CDR3 extends over 15 amino acids.

This chain joins TRBV27 and TRBJ1-1, with TRBD1 matching over 7 bases. CDR3 length: 15 residues. V was clipped by 3 bases and J by 5 bases; unmatched bases: 9. Germline V gene sequence: CDR1 MNHEY, CDR2 SMNVEV (reference sequence). CDR3 residues: CASSFSSTGRTEAFF. The CDR3 region has the DNA TGTGCCAGCAGTTTCTCCTCGACAGGGCGGACTGAAGCTTTCTTT.

The V and J genes are TRBV19 and TRBJ1-4; 7 bases align to TRBD1. This CDR3 is 16 amino acids long. Losses at the gene ends were 3 bases for V and 7 bases for J; bases not matched to a gene: 11. The V gene's germline CDR1 is LNHDA and CDR2 SQIVND (reference sequence). The CDR3 protein is CASSIGPGRGAEKLFF. The CDR3 DNA reads as TGTGCCAGTAGTATTGGCCCCGGCAGGGGGGCTGAAAAACTGTTTTTT.

The V and J genes are TRBV5-8 and TRBJ2-1; TRBD2 matches at 10 bases. The junction had 5 bases not matched to a gene; V was cut back by 5 bases and J by 6 bases. Germline V CDR1 and CDR2: SGHTS, YDEGEE. The CDR3 totals 14 residues. The CDR3 protein is CASRQREGGNEQFF. The CDR3 bases are TGTGCCAGCAGACAGCGGGAGGGGGGCAATGAGCAGTTCTTC.

The gene calls are TRBV5-3 and TRBJ2-1; the D gene is possibly TRBD2 (5 bases). TRBV5-3 is assigned to the ORF class and has an uncertain function. Trimming removed 1 base from V and 1 base from J, with 12 bases in between. CDR3 length equals 16 residues. CDR3 nucleotide sequence: TGTGCCAGAAGCTTGAATTATCGGGATTCCTACAATGAGCAGTTCTTC. Its protein product is CARSLNYRDSYNEQFF.

V and J are TRBV29-1 and TRBJ2-7; 9 nucleotides align to TRBD1. Germline values: CDR1 SQVTM, CDR2 ANQGSEA. The CDR3 is 13 residues long. V lost 4 bases, J lost 4 bases, and 5 bases stayed unmatched. CDR3 in amino acids: CSVGDRDLYEQYF. In DNA, the CDR3 is TGCAGCGTTGGGGACAGGGACCTATACGAGCAGTACTTC.

The V gene is TRBV6-5, the J gene TRBJ1-4, with TRBD1 as a possible D gene (5 bases). Germline CDR1 is MNHEY and CDR2 is SVGAGI. The CDR3 loop spans 16 amino acids. Deletions cut 0 bases from V and 0 bases from J, with 8 bases between. In DNA form, the CDR3 reads TGTGCCAGCAGTTACTCCCCACAGGCAACTAATGAAAAACTGTTTTTT. Translation: CASSYSPQATNEKLFF.

The rearrangement links TRBV6-2 or TRBV6-3 to TRBJ1-1, with D unclear. CDR3 length: 18 amino acids. Trimming stripped 2 bases from V and 0 bases from J, with 19 bases between. CDR1 is MNHEY and CDR2 is SVGEGT in the germline V gene. CDR3 nucleotide sequence: TGTGCCAGCAGTTACGCCCGCTCCTTTTTGACTTTGAACACTGAAGCTTTCTTT. This codes for CASSYARSFLTLNTEAFF.

The chain has TRBV28 and TRBJ1-5; the D gene is possibly TRBD1 (6 bases). Deletions cut 0 bases from V and 0 bases from J, with 12 bases between. CDR3 length: 17 residues. CDR1 is MDHEN and CDR2 is SYDVKM in the germline V gene. CDR3 residues: CASSLWQGRGSNQPQHF. CDR3 sequence (DNA): TGTGCCAGCAGTTTATGGCAGGGGAGGGGTAGCAATCAGCCCCAGCATTTT. Filled out from reference TRBV28 and TRBJ1-5, the complete variable domain reads DVKVTQSSRYLVKRTGEKVFLECVQDMDHENMFWYRQDPGLGLRLIYFSYDVKMKEKGDIPEGYSVSREKKERFSLILESASTNQTSMYLCASSLWQGRGSNQPQHFGDGTRLSIL.

About this clone itself: The junction does not match germline at one end; this may be a read error. The chain has TRBV7-7 and TRBJ2-3, with 10 nucleotides matching TRBD2. The CDR3 spans 16 residues. The germline gives CDR1 SSHAT, CDR2 FNYEAQ (reference sequence). The CDR3 sequence: CASSQTSGKSTDTQYF. As DNA, the CDR3 is TGTGCTAGCAGCCAAACTAGCGGGAAGAGCACAGATACGCAGTATTTT.